Described below is a single T cell receptor beta chain sequence and its context. Antigen specificity is unknown. Antigen-specific CD4+ T cells were expanded (with viral peptide pools) by the ViraFEST assay ahead of sequencing. Following culture for around 10 days, CD4+ T cells were isolated. Participants got two doses of BNT162b2 or mRNA-1273 vaccine. Vaccine recipients had no previous SARS-CoV-2 infection; their nucleocapsid antibodies were negative. Cultures used a few million PBMC per well, 9.5 to 10 IU/ml IL-2 and 10 ug/ml peptides. Half-medium replacement with IL-2 medium occurred on days 3 and 7. The data were taken from a study of vaccination effects on CD4 cells after COVID-19. About the research overall: Post-vaccine sampling occurred a median 72 days after the second dose.

Profiling relied on immunoSEQ multiplex PCR, and the TCRdb table lists in-frame clones only, not all of them. The sample lists 30,000 to 40,000 clones, less than 80% occurring once. Per the germline V gene, CDR1 is SGHAT and CDR2 is FQNNGV. The CDR3 sequence is 14 residues long. Trimming removed 3 bases from V and 7 bases from J, with 13 bases in between. This sample comprised CD4+ T cells from PBMCs cultured with SARS-CoV-2 spike peptides, obtained after COVID-19 vaccination. The rearrangement uses TRBV11-2 and TRBJ2-1; possibly TRBD1 for D (5 bases). The sequence was obtained from a human donor who received a COVID-19 vaccine. CDR3 nucleotide sequence: TGTGCCAGCAGCTTCAGGGTTTCTTGGAATGAGCAGTTCTTC. Translation gives CASSFRVSWNEQFF.